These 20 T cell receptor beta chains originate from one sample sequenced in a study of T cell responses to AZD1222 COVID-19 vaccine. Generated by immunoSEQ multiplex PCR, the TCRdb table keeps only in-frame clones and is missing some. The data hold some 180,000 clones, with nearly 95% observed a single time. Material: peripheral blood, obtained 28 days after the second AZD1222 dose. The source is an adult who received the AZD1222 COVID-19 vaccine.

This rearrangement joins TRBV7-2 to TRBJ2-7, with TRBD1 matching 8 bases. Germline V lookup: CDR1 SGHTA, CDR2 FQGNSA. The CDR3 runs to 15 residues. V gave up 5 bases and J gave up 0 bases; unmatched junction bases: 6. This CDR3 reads CASSKDRASSYEQYF. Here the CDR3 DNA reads TGTGCCAGCAGCAAGGACAGGGCTAGCTCCTACGAGCAGTACTTC.

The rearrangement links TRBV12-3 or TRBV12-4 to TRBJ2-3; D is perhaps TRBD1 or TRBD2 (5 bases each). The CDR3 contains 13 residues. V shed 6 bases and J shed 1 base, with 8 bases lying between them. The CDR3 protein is CASSPGRTDTQYF. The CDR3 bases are TGTGCCAGCAGCCCGGGGCGCACAGATACGCAGTATTTT.

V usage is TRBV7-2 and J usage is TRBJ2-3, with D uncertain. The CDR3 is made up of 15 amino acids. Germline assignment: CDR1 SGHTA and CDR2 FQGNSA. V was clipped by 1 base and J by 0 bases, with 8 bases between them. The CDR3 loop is CASSLVVSSTDTQYF. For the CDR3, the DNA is TGTGCCAGCAGCTTAGTGGTTAGCAGCACAGATACGCAGTATTTT. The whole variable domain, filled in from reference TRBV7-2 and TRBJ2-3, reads GAGVSQSPSNKVTEKGKDVELRCDPISGHTALYWYRQSLGQGLEFLIYFQGNSAPDKSGLPSDRFSAERTGGSVSTLTIQRTQQEDSAVYLCASSLVVSSTDTQYFGPGTRLTVL.

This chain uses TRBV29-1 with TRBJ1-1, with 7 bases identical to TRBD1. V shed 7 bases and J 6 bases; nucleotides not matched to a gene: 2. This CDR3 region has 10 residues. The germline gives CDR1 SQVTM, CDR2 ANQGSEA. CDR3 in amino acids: CSGTGAEAFF. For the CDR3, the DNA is TGCAGCGGGACAGGAGCTGAAGCTTTCTTT.

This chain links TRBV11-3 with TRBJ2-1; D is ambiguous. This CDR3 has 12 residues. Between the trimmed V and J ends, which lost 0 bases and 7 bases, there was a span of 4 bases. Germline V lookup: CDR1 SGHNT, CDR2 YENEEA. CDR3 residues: CASSLEGNEQFF. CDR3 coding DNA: TGTGCCAGCAGCTTAGAGGGGAATGAGCAGTTCTTC.

CDR3 in amino acids: CASSSLSYEQYF. CDR3 DNA sequence: TGTGCCAGCAGCTCCCTCTCCTACGAGCAGTACTTC. The chain has TRBV7-2 and TRBJ2-7; D not certain. Per the germline V gene, CDR1 is SGHTA and CDR2 is FQGNSA. This CDR3 is 12 amino acids long. The V end was cut by 4 bases, the J end by 0 bases, with 4 bases between.

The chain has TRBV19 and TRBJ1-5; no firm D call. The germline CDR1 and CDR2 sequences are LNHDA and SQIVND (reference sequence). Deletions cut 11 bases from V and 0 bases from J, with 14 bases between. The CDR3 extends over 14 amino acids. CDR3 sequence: CASVAPDSNQPQHF. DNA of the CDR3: TGTGCCTCAGTGGCTCCGGATAGCAATCAGCCCCAGCATTTT.

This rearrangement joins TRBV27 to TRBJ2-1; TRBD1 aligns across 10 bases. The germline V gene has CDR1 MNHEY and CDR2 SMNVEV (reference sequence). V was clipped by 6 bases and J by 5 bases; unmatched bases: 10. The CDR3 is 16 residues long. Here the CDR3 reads CASSLIRTGGNNEQFF. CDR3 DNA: TGTGCCAGCAGCCTCATACGGACAGGGGGGAACAATGAGCAGTTCTTC.

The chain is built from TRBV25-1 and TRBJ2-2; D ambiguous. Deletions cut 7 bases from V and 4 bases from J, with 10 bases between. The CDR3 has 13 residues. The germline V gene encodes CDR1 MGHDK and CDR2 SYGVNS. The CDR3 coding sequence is TGTGCCAGCATGTATCTGGGCACCGGGGAGCTGTTTTTT. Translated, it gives CASMYLGTGELFF.

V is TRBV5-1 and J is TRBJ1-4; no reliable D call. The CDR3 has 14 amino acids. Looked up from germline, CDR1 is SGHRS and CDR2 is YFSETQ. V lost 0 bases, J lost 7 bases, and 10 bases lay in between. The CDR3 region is CASSLGPDGEKLFF. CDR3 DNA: TGCGCCAGCAGCTTGGGTCCGGACGGTGAAAAACTGTTTTTT.

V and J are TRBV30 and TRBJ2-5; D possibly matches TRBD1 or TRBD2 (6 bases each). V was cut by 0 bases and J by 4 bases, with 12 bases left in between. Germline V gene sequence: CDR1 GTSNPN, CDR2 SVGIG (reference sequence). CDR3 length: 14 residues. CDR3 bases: TGTGCCTGGAGTGTCGAAGGGGGAGGAGAGACCCAGTACTTC. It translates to CAWSVEGGGETQYF.

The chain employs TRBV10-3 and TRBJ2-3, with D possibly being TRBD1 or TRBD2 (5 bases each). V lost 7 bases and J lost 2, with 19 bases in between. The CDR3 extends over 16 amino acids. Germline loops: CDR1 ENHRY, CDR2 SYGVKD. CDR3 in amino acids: CAIMGSGTNFTDTQYF. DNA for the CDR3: TGTGCCATCATGGGGTCGGGGACCAACTTCACAGATACGCAGTATTTT.

The CDR3 DNA sequence: TGTGCCAGCGGGGAAGGGCGAAGAGCTTTCTTT. Protein: CASGEGRRAFF. V gene TRBV28 combines with J gene TRBJ1-1; no firm D call. Germline V CDR1 and CDR2: MDHEN, SYDVKM. Between the trimmed V and J ends, which lost 8 bases and 10 bases, there was a span of 14 bases. The CDR3 consists of 11 residues.

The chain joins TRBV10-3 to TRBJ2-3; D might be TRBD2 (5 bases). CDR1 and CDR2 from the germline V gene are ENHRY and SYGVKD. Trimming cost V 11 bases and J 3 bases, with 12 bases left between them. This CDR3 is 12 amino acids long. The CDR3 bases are TGTGCCTTCCGGGGAGAGACAGATACGCAGTATTTT. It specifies CAFRGETDTQYF.

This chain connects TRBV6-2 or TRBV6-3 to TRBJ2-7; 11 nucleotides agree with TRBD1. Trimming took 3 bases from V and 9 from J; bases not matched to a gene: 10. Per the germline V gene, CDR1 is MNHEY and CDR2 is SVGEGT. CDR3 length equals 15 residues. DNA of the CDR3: TGTGCCAGCAGTTATGTCTTGGACAGGGGGCAAGGGCAGTACTTC. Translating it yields CASSYVLDRGQGQYF.

The CDR3 DNA sequence: TGCGCCAGCAAAATCCTTGGAGCAGTGGAAGCTTTCTTT. Protein: CASKILGAVEAFF. V and J are TRBV5-1 and TRBJ1-1; no clear D gene. The CDR3 consists of 13 residues. CDR1 is SGHRS and CDR2 is YFSETQ in the germline V gene. V lost 6 bases and J 8 bases, leaving 17 bases between the germline ends. The full variable domain, its missing parts supplied by reference TRBV5-1 and TRBJ1-1, is KAGVTQTPRYLIKTRGQQVTLSCSPISGHRSVSWYQQTPGQGLQFLFEYFSETQRNKGNFPGRFSGRQFSNSRSEMNVSTLELGDSALYLCASKILGAVEAFFGQGTRLTVV.

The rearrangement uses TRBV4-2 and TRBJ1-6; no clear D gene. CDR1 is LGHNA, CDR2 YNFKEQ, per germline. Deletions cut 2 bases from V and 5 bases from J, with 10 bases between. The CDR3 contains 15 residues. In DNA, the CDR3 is TGTGCCAGCAGCCAATACGCAGGAAATAATTCACCCCTCCACTTT. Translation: CASSQYAGNNSPLHF.

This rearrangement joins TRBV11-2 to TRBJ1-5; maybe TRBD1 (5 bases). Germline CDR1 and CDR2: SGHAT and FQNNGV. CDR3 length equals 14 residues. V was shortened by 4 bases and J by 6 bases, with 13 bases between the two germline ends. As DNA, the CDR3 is TGTGCCAGCAGCTACGACGGGGGAGGTCAGCCCCAGCATTTT. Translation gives CASSYDGGGQPQHF.

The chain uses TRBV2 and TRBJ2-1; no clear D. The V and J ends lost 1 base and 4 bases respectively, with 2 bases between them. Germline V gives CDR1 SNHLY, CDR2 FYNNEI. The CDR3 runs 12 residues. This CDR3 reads CASSEGYNEQFF. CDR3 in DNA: TGTGCCAGCAGTGAAGGTTACAATGAGCAGTTCTTC.

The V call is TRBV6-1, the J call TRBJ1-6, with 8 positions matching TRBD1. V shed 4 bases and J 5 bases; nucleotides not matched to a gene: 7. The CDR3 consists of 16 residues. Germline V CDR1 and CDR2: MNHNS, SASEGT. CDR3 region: CASSAQGTGNNSPLHF. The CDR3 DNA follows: TGTGCCAGCAGTGCCCAGGGGACAGGAAATAATTCACCCCTCCACTTT.